Included here is one T cell receptor beta chain sequence, with context. The sample comes from a study of OX40 agonist ivuxolimab in advanced cancers. This CDR3 has 15 residues. Germline assignment: CDR1 MNHEY and CDR2 SVGAGI. The germline V and J ends were trimmed by 2 bases and 2 bases, with 9 bases remaining between them. The data were produced by immunoSEQ multiplex PCR, yet TCRdb's version contains in-frame clones alone and is incomplete. In the table there are 13,000 or so clones, 67% of which are singletons. The V gene is TRBV6-5, the J gene TRBJ2-2; D gene unclear. This TCR derives from an adult with an advanced solid tumor such as melanoma, head and neck, liver or kidney cancer. Sample: CD4+ or CD8+ T cells sorted from blood, taken in a trial of the OX40 agonist ivuxolimab. The CDR3: CASSYEGSNTGELFF. CDR3 DNA sequence: TGTGCCAGCAGTTACGAAGGCAGCAACACCGGGGAGCTGTTTTTT.